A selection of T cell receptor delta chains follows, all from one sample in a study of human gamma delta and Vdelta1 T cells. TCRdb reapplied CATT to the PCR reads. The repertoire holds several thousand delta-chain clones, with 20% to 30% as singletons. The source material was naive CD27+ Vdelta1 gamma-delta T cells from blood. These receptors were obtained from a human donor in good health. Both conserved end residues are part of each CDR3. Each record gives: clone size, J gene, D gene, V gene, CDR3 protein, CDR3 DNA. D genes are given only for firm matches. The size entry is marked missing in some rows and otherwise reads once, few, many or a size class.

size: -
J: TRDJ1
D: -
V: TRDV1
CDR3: CALIIRRGDPGLYTDKLIF
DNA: TGTGCTCTTATAATACGCCGGGGCGACCCGGGGCTTTACACCGATAAACTCATCTTT

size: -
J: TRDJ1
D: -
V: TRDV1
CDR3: CALGEGFPGPPYTDKLIF
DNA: TGTGCTCTTGGGGAAGGCTTTCCCGGCCCCCCGTACACCGATAAACTCATCTTT

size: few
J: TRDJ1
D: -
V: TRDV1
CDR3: CALGDKLPTVYWGVIADKLIF
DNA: TGTGCTCTTGGGGACAAACTTCCTACCGTCTACTGGGGGGTTATAGCCGATAAACTCATCTTT

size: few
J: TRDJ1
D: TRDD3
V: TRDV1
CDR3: CALGEHPPIYWGIRLIF
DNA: TGTGCTCTTGGGGAACACCCCCCTATATACTGGGGGATACGACTCATCTTT

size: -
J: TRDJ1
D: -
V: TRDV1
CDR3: CALIFSHRTSPFRYTDKLIF
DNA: TGTGCTCTCATCTTTTCCCACCGTACTTCTCCCTTCCGGTACACCGATAAACTCATCTTT

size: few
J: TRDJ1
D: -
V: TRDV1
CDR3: CALGKTPYTDKLIF
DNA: TGTGCTCTTGGGAAAACGCCCTACACCGATAAACTCATCTTT

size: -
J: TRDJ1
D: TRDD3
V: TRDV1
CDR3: CALGEQNYRTHWGILRGTDKLIF
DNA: TGTGCTCTTGGGGAACAAAACTACAGGACCCACTGGGGGATACTGAGGGGAACCGATAAACTCATCTTT

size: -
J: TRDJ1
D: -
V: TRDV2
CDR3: CACDTPQGYTRYKLIF
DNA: TGTGCCTGTGATACCCCCCAGGGGTATACGCGGTATAAACTCATCTTT

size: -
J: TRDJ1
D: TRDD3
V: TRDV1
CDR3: CAFGVLPPLNWGIRTDKLIF
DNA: TGTGCCTTCGGGGTCCTTCCACCGTTGAACTGGGGGATAAGGACAGATAAACTCATCTTT

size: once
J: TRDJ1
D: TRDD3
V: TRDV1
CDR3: CALGMHLRPRLGDTRVPSYTDKLIF
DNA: TGTGCTCTTGGGATGCACCTACGTCCACGACTGGGGGATACGCGCGTTCCCTCTTACACCGATAAACTCATCTTT

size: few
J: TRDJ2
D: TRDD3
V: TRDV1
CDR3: CALGGLSPGILGGATAQLFF
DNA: TGTGCTCTTGGGGGGCTTTCCCCGGGTATACTGGGGGGAGCGACAGCACAACTCTTCTTT

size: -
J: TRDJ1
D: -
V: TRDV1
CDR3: CALGELGPLWRSDELIF
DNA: TGTGCTCTTGGGGAACTCGGGCCCCTGTGGAGGTCCGATGAACTCATCTTT

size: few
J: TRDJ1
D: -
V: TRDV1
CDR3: CALGEAPLPNQGRTDKLIF
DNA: TGTGCTCTTGGGGAAGCCCCCCTACCTAACCAGGGGCGCACCGATAAACTCATCTTT

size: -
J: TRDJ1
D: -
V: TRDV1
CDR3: CALGEPPSPSYRTGGYTDKLIF
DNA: TGTGCTCTTGGGGAACCCCCGAGCCCTTCCTACCGAACTGGGGGATACACCGATAAACTCATCTTT

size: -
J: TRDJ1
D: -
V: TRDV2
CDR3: CACGADKLIF
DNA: TGTGCCTGTGGAGCCGATAAACTCATCTTT

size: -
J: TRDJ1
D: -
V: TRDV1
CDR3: CALGNPYRYTDKLIF
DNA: TGTGCTCTTGGGAACCCCTACCGCTACACCGATAAACTCATCTTT

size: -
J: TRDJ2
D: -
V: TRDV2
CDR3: CACFPRFVHQALTAQPFF
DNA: TGTGCCTGTTTTCCGAGGTTCGTCCACCAGGCTTTGACAGCACAACCCTTCTTT

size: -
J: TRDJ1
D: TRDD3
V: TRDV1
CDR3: CALGDLPSLSLLGDTDKLIF
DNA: TGTGCTCTTGGGGATCTCCCTTCCCTATCCTTACTGGGGGATACCGATAAACTCATCTTT

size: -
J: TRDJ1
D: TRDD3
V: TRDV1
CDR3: CALGECLKDTDKLIF
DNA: TGTGCTCTTGGGGAATGTCTGAAGGATACGGATAAACTCATCTTT

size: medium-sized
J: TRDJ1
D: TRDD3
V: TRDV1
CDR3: CALGVQRANWGSTDKLIF
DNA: TGTGCTCTTGGGGTGCAAAGGGCCAACTGGGGGAGCACCGATAAACTCATCTTT

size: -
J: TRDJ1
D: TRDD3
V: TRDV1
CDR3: CALGELRLGLGAITDKLIF
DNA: TGTGCTCTTGGGGAACTAAGACTCGGTCTGGGGGCCATCACCGATAAACTCATCTTT

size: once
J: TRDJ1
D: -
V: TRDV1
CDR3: CALGEPPRYSGVIF
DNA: TGTGCTCTTGGGGAACCTCCCCGGTATTCAGGGGTCATCTTT

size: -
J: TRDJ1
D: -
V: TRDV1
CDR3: CALGELYGPDTDKLIF
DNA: TGTGCTCTTGGGGAACTGTATGGCCCCGACACCGATAAACTCATCTTT